A selection of T cell receptor beta chains follows, all from one sample in a study of human T cells and chemical hapten exposure. Each CDR3 protein gets one entry after TCRdb re-called the RACE reads with MiXCR. The sample yields a few hundred thousand distinct CDR3 sequences, about 6% seen once. The source material was whole blood, sampled in connection with sensitization to the hapten diphenylcyclopropenone (DPC). The receptors stem from a woman aged 18-29 years with alopecia areata. Some clones in this sample may be carry-over from other donors' samples. CDR3s include the opening cysteine and the closing phenylalanine or tryptophan. The D gene is left open where the match is weak. The size field is filled for only some rows; it gives once, few, many or a size class.

cdr3_nt	cdr3_aa	clone_size	v_call	d_call	j_call
TGTGCCAGCAGTTACGGGGGCACTGGACGCTCTGGAAACACCATATATTTT	CASSYGGTGRSGNTIYF	many	TRBV6-2/TRBV6-3	.	TRBJ1-3
TGTGCCAGCAGTTACCCTGGACAGGGTGGCAATCAGCCCCAGCATTTT	CASSYPGQGGNQPQHF	.	TRBV6-6	TRBD1	TRBJ1-5
TGTGCCAGCAGCCAAGCCGGTGTAATGACCCAGCATTTT	CASSQAGVMTQHF	.	TRBV3-1	.	TRBJ1-5
TGTGCCAGCAGCTTAGGGCCAACAGGGGAATTTTCGTGGACTAATGAAAAACTGTTTTTT	CASSLGPTGEFSWTNEKLFF	.	TRBV11-2	TRBD1	TRBJ1-4
TGCAGCGGTTTACTGACAGGAGGATCCTATGGCTACACCTTC	CSGLLTGGSYGYTF	many	TRBV29-1	.	TRBJ1-2
TGTGCCAGCACGGCCCTGGGACTCAGCACAGATACGCAGTATTTT	CASTALGLSTDTQYF	.	TRBV9	.	TRBJ2-3
TGTGCCAGCAGCTCTACGACGGGAATGGGTGGCGAGCAGTACTTC	CASSSTTGMGGEQYF	few	TRBV5-6	.	TRBJ2-7
TGCAGTGCTCCAGAGGCCAGTCACTCCTACGAGCAGTACTTC	CSAPEASHSYEQYF	few	TRBV20-1	.	TRBJ2-7
TGCAGTGCTAGCCGGGCGGAGAGCTCCTATAATTCACCCCTCCACTTT	CSASRAESSYNSPLHF	few	TRBV20-1	.	TRBJ1-6
TGCGCCAGCAGCACCGGGACTAGCGGTCGGACAGATACGCAGTATTTT	CASSTGTSGRTDTQYF	few	TRBV5-1	TRBD2	TRBJ2-3
TGTGCCATCAGTGAGCGACTCGGAGCTTCACCCCTCCACTTT	CAISERLGASPLHF	many	TRBV10-3	.	TRBJ1-6
TGCAGTGCTTCTAGACTAGCAGAGAGGGATGAGCAGTTCTTC	CSASRLAERDEQFF	few	TRBV20-1	TRBD2	TRBJ2-1
TGTGCCAGCAGCCAAGGTCGCGGTAGCGGGGTGGATGAGCAGTTCTTC	CASSQGRGSGVDEQFF	.	TRBV4-2	TRBD2	TRBJ2-1
TGTGCCAGCAGTTCCGGACCTCTTTATGGCTACACCTTC	CASSSGPLYGYTF	.	TRBV6-5	.	TRBJ1-2
TGTGCCAGCAGGAGGGGTTGGGACTCTGGGGCCAACGTCCTGACTTTC	CASRRGWDSGANVLTF	few	TRBV27	.	TRBJ2-6
TGCGCCAGCAGCTTAATAACAGGGGGCAACACTGAAGCTTTCTTT	CASSLITGGNTEAFF	.	TRBV5-1	TRBD1	TRBJ1-1
TGTGCCAGCAGCCCAGGGTTTGAGCAGTTCTTC	CASSPGFEQFF	many	TRBV12-3/TRBV12-4	.	TRBJ2-1
TGTGCCAGCAGTACGGGGGCCACCCAGTTCTTC	CASSTGATQFF	many	TRBV12-3/TRBV12-4	.	TRBJ2-1
TGTGCCAGCAGCGTAGCGAACGGGGAGACCCAGTACTTC	CASSVANGETQYF	few	TRBV9	.	TRBJ2-5
TGCGCCAGCAGCCAGTCCATAGCGGTTGTCACAGATACGCAGTATTTT	CASSQSIAVVTDTQYF	.	TRBV4-3	.	TRBJ2-3
TGTGCCACCAGCAGAGGACAGGGCCATTCACCCCTCCACTTT	CATSRGQGHSPLHF	few	TRBV15	TRBD1	TRBJ1-6
TGTGCCAGCAGTCCGCGGCAGGGAGGCGCTTGGAATCAGCCCCAGCATTTT	CASSPRQGGAWNQPQHF	.	TRBV27	.	TRBJ1-5
TGTGCCAGCACCGCAGGACATACCTATAATTCACCCCTCCACTTT	CASTAGHTYNSPLHF	many	TRBV6-6	.	TRBJ1-6
TGTGCCAGCAGCTTCAACGACCCCCGAGAGTCTGAGCAGTTCTTC	CASSFNDPRESEQFF	few	TRBV7-9	.	TRBJ2-1
TGTGCCAGCAGCGGGGGGTCGAGGCACTATGGCTACACCTTC	CASSGGSRHYGYTF	many	TRBV9	.	TRBJ1-2
TGTGCCAGCAGCCCCTCTGCCGGGGGTGAGCAGTTCTTC	CASSPSAGGEQFF	few	TRBV7-3	.	TRBJ2-1
TGTGCCAGCAGTCGGACTAGCGGGGGACTCCCAGGGAATGAGCAGTTCTTC	CASSRTSGGLPGNEQFF	few	TRBV27	TRBD2	TRBJ2-1
TGTGCCAGCAGCCAAGACGGTATTAATTCACCCCTCCACTTT	CASSQDGINSPLHF	.	TRBV4-2	.	TRBJ1-6
TGTGCCAGCAGCCCGACAAGGGGAGGGGCTGAAGCTTTCTTT	CASSPTRGGAEAFF	.	TRBV14	.	TRBJ1-1
TGTGCCACCAGCAAAGGCGGGAGCCCTAATGAAAAACTGTTTTTT	CATSKGGSPNEKLFF	many	TRBV15	.	TRBJ1-4
TGTGCCAGTCGCCCCCGGTTGGTGAGGGTCGGCACAGATACGCAGTATTTT	CASRPRLVRVGTDTQYF	few	TRBV7-9	.	TRBJ2-3
TGTGCCAGCAGTTACGGGAGATACGAGCAGTACTTC	CASSYGRYEQYF	few	TRBV6-2/TRBV6-3	.	TRBJ2-7
TGCAGTGCTAGAGTGACAGGTGGTCACACTGAAGCTTTCTTT	CSARVTGGHTEAFF	many	TRBV20-1	.	TRBJ1-1
TGTGCCAGCAGCTCCGAAACGGTCTACAATGAGCAGTTCTTC	CASSSETVYNEQFF	.	TRBV11-1	.	TRBJ2-1
TGTGCCAGCAGTACCGTCTGGGCGACAGATACGCAGTATTTT	CASSTVWATDTQYF	.	TRBV5-5	.	TRBJ2-3
TGCAGTGCTTCCGGGACACAGAATGAAAAACTGTTTTTT	CSASGTQNEKLFF	.	TRBV20-1	.	TRBJ1-4
TGTGCCAGCAGCTTAACTCCCCAGAATGGCTACACCTTC	CASSLTPQNGYTF	many	TRBV7-3	.	TRBJ1-2
TGTGCCATCAGTACCGGGACAGAAGATGAAGCTTTCTTT	CAISTGTEDEAFF	.	TRBV10-3	TRBD1	TRBJ1-1
TGCAGCGTCCTTAACCCGGGACGTTCGAACACCGGGGAGCTGTTTTTT	CSVLNPGRSNTGELFF	.	TRBV29-1	.	TRBJ2-2
TGTGCCAGCAGTCGACAGGGGGCCACGGGGCCCCAGCATTTT	CASSRQGATGPQHF	few	TRBV2	TRBD1	TRBJ1-5
TGTGCCAGCAAGGGTGGAGTAGCGGGGAACACCGGGGAGCTGTTTTTT	CASKGGVAGNTGELFF	.	TRBV6-2/TRBV6-3	TRBD2	TRBJ2-2
TGTGCCACCAGTAAATCCCGGGGTAGCAATCAGCCCCAGCATTTT	CATSKSRGSNQPQHF	many	TRBV15	.	TRBJ1-5
TGTGCCAGCTCACCCTCGCTGGACGGAGGAGGAAACACTGAAGCTTTCTTT	CASSPSLDGGGNTEAFF	many	TRBV18	.	TRBJ1-1
TGCAGTGCTAGGGCCAGTTGGGTGGGAGCTTTCTTT	CSARASWVGAFF	many	TRBV20-1	.	TRBJ1-1
TGTGCCAGCAATCCGGGAACTACCTATAATTCACCCCTCCACTTT	CASNPGTTYNSPLHF	.	TRBV2	.	TRBJ1-6
TGCGCCAGCAGCTTGGACCCGACAGGCGGCACAGATACGCAGTATTTT	CASSLDPTGGTDTQYF	.	TRBV5-1	.	TRBJ2-3
TGTGCCAGCATGGCGATTTCGAAGAATCAGCCCCAGCATTTT	CASMAISKNQPQHF	.	TRBV6-5	.	TRBJ1-5
TGTGCCATCAGTGGGGGCTACTCTGGAAACACCATATATTTT	CAISGGYSGNTIYF	many	TRBV10-3	.	TRBJ1-3
TGTGCCAGCAGCCCTAGGTGGCTAGCTCAGGGCACTGAGCAGTTCTTC	CASSPRWLAQGTEQFF	many	TRBV7-9	.	TRBJ2-1
TGCAGTGCTAGAAAGGAAGGCAGGAGCACTGAAGCTTTCTTT	CSARKEGRSTEAFF	.	TRBV20-1	.	TRBJ1-1
TGTGCCAGCAGCTTAGCGGGACAGGGGGACTATGGCTACACCTTC	CASSLAGQGDYGYTF	.	TRBV11-2	TRBD1	TRBJ1-2